The clone carrying this T cell receptor beta chain was recorded at least ten times. This entry is derived from a study of human T cells and chemical hapten exposure. The overall study: Alopecia areata, totalis and universalis patients, mostly female, were included.

MiXCR was run by TCRdb on the RACE reads, yielding one entry per CDR3 protein. This sample yields 75,000 to 90,000 distinct CDR3 sequences, of which approximately 8% are seen a single time; roughly 1.6% belongs to the top ten. Time point defined: patch test 1, 2 weeks after DPC sensitization. The treatment denotes: therapeutic diphenylcyclopropenone sensitization with weekly scalp DPC. CDR1 is SGHAT and CDR2 is FQDESV in the germline V gene (reference sequence). Trimming took 7 bases from V and 3 from J, leaving 12 bases between them. The CDR3 covers 13 residues. The source material was whole blood, sampled in connection with sensitization to the hapten diphenylcyclopropenone (DPC). The J gene is TRBJ1-1, the V gene TRBV11-1; D is unresolved. This sequence was found in a woman aged 25-40 years with alopecia areata. Some clones in this sample may be carry-over from other donors' samples. The CDR3 is CASNTNRDTEAFF. Here the CDR3 DNA reads TGTGCCAGCAATACTAACCGGGACACTGAAGCTTTCTTT.